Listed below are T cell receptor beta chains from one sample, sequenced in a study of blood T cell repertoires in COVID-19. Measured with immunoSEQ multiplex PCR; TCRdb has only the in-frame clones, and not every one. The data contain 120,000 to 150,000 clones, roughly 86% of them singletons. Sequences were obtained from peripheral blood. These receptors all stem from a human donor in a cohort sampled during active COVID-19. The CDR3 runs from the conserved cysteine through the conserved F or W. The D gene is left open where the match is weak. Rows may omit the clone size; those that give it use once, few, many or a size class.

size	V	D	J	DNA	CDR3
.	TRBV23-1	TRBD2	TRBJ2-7	TGCGCCAGCAGTCAATCCAGCGGGGAAAGCTCCTACGAGCAGTACTTC	CASSQSSGESSYEQYF
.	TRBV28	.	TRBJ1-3	TGTGCCAGCAGGGACCTACAGGGCGTTGGAAACACCATATATTTT	CASRDLQGVGNTIYF
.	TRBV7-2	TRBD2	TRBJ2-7	TGTGCCAGCAGCTCTTGGGGGGGAGGAGTCGGCGAGCAGTACTTC	CASSSWGGGVGEQYF
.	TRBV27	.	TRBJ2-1	TGTGCCAGCAGTTTACGGTCGGGGTACGATGAGCAGTTCTTC	CASSLRSGYDEQFF
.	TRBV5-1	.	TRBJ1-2	TGCGCCAGCAGCTTGCAAGAGGGTTTCTATGGCTACACCTTC	CASSLQEGFYGYTF
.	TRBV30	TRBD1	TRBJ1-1	TGTGCCTGGAGTGGACAGGGGAACACTGAAGCTTTCTTT	CAWSGQGNTEAFF
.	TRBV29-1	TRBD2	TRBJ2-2	TGCAGCGTTGTAGCGGGATCCGGGGAGCTGTTTTTT	CSVVAGSGELFF
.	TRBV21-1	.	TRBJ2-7	.	CASSKEVARGSTYEQYF
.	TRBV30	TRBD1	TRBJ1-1	TGTGCCTGGACGAAGGGGGCGAGGAGGGTTAACACTGAAGCTTTCTTT	CAWTKGARRVNTEAFF
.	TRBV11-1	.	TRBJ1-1	TGTGCCAGCAGCTTGAGGGTCGGTGAAGCTTTCTTT	CASSLRVGEAFF
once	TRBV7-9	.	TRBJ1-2	TGTGCCAGCAGCTTAGCAGGGGATAACTATGGCTACACCTTC	CASSLAGDNYGYTF
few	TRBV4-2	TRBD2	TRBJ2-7	TGTGCCAGCAGCCAAGGGGCTTCTAGCGGGGGTCTCGACGAGCAGTACTTC	CASSQGASSGGLDEQYF
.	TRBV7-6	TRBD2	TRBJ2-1	TGTGCCAGCAGCTCCACTAGCGGGGGGGCGACACTCTACAATGAGCAGTTCTTC	CASSSTSGGATLYNEQFF
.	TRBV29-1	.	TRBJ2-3	TGCAGCGTTGTGGGGGGGGGCGGCACAGATACGCAGTATTTT	CSVVGGGGTDTQYF
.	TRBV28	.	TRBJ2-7	TGTGCCAGCAGTTTGAACAGGGTAATCTACGAGCAGTACTTC	CASSLNRVIYEQYF
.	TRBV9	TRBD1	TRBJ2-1	TGTGCCAGCAGCGTAGGAGGGACAGGGGACAATGAGCAGTTCTTC	CASSVGGTGDNEQFF
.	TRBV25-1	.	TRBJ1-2	TGTGCCATCCGGGACATCAATGGCTACACCTTC	CAIRDINGYTF
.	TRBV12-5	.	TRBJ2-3	TGTGCTAGTGGTTTGGTACTACGGGGAGATACGCAGTATTTT	CASGLVLRGDTQYF
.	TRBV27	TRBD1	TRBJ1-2	TGTGCCAGCAGTAACCCCCCGTGGAGGGGGCTCTATGGCTACACCTTC	CASSNPPWRGLYGYTF
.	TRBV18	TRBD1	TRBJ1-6	TGTGCCAGCTCACGGACAGGGCAAAGTAATTCACCCCTCCACTTT	CASSRTGQSNSPLHF
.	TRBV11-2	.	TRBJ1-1	TGTGCCAGCAGCCCGACAACCGGGACATATCTTGAAGCTTTCTTT	CASSPTTGTYLEAFF
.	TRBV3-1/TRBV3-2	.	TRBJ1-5	TGTGCCAGCAGCCAAGATTTGGGGGCCAAGTATCAGCCCCAGCATTTT	CASSQDLGAKYQPQHF
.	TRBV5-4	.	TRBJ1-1	TGTGCCAGCAGCGGTCAACAGGGACACTTGAACACTGAAGCTTTCTTT	CASSGQQGHLNTEAFF
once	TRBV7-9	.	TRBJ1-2	TGTGCCAGCAGCTTAGCGGATCAGGGAAGACGTGGCTACACCTTC	CASSLADQGRRGYTF
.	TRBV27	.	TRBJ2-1	TGTGCCAGCAGTTTCACAGACTCCTACAATGAGCAGTTCTTC	CASSFTDSYNEQFF
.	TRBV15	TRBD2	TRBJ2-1	TGTGCCACCAGCAGGGACCTAGCGGGAGAGAATGAGCAGTTCTTC	CATSRDLAGENEQFF
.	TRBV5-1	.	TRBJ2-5	TGCGCCAGCAGCTCCACAGGGCTAGAGACCCAGTACTTC	CASSSTGLETQYF
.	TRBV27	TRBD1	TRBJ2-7	TGTGCCAGCAGTTTGGGACAGGGTCAGCAGTACTTC	CASSLGQGQQYF
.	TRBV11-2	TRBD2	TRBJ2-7	TGTGCCAGCAGCTTCAGATATCGTAGTGGGGGGGTAGACGAGCAGTACTTC	CASSFRYRSGGVDEQYF
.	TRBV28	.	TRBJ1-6	TGTGCCAGCAGTTTCCAGTACTCCTATAATTCACCCCTCCACTTT	CASSFQYSYNSPLHF
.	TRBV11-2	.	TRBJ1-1	TGTGCCAGCAGCTTACATGACAGGACTGAAGCTTTCTTT	CASSLHDRTEAFF
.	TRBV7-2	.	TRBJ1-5	TGTGCCAGCAGTCGACAGCAGAATCAGCCCCAGCATTTT	CASSRQQNQPQHF
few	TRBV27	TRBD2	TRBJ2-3	TGTGCCAGCAGTTCCGGGGTAGCGGGAGGGCCTGGCACAGATACGCAGTATTTT	CASSSGVAGGPGTDTQYF
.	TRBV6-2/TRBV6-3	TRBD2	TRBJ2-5	TGTGCCAGCAGTACCCCGGGGGGGGATGAGACCCAGTACTTC	CASSTPGGDETQYF
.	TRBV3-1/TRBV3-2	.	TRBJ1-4	TGTGCCAGCAGCCAAGTGGCACAGGGTAATGAAAAACTGTTTTTT	CASSQVAQGNEKLFF
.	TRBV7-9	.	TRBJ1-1	TGTGCCAGCAGCTTAGGGCTAGGACAGTTGTACACTGAAGCTTTCTTT	CASSLGLGQLYTEAFF
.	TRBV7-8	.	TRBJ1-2	TGTGCCAGCACCAGGAGGGCACTCGTTGACCACTATGGCTACACCTTC	CASTRRALVDHYGYTF
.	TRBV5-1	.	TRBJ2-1	TGCGCCAGCAGCTTGGAGGCAGGAAAATACAATGAGCAGTTCTTC	CASSLEAGKYNEQFF
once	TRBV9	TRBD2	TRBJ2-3	TGTGCCAGCAGCGAGCGGGGACTGTTTGCAGATACGCAGTATTTT	CASSERGLFADTQYF
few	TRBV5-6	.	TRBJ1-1	TGTGCCAGCAGCTTGCAGGATGAAGCTTTCTTT	CASSLQDEAFF
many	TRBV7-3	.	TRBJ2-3	TGTGCCAGCAGTTATGAGGGGGGGCCCGGAGATACGCAGTATTTT	CASSYEGGPGDTQYF
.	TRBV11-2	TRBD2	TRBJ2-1	TGTGCCAGCAGGACGGGACTAGCGGGGGGCGATGAGCAGTTCTTC	CASRTGLAGGDEQFF